This TCR beta chain was retrieved from a study of T cell responses to AZD1222 COVID-19 vaccine. As for the study in general: Pooling of second doses given at about 4 or about 12 weeks was done.

TCRdb's table, derived via immunoSEQ multiplex PCR, lists solely in-frame clones and lacks some. The sample lists 250,000 or so clones; roughly 93% were seen once. This CDR3 region has 13 residues. Germline V CDR1 and CDR2: SQVTM, ANQGSEA. V lost 5 bases and J lost 7; bases outside the gene matches: 9. This receptor was identified in an adult in good health. The chain is built from TRBV29-1 and TRBJ1-2, with 8 bases matching TRBD1. The sequencing used peripheral blood, collected on day 0 of AZD1222 vaccination. The CDR3 nucleotides read TGCAGCGTTTCTTTCGGACAGGGAGTTGGCTACACCTTC. Protein product: CSVSFGQGVGYTF.